These 22 T cell receptor beta chains came from one sample sequenced in a study of type 1 and type 2 diabetes patients. The PCR template was genomic DNA. Multiplex PCR with 30 forward and 13 reverse primers amplified the TCR beta CDR3. TCRdb called the multiplex PCR reads again in MiXCR, with one record for every CDR3 protein. The sample lists 270,000 or so distinct CDR3 sequences, more than 40% occurring once. The sample was peripheral blood mononuclear cells (PBMCs). These TCRs come from a man younger than 35 with type 2 diabetes.

The chain joins TRBV2 to TRBJ1-4; D perhaps matches TRBD1 (6 bases). Per germline, CDR1 SNHLY and CDR2 FYNNEI. The CDR3 consists of 15 residues. Trimming removed 4 bases from V and 3 bases from J, with 12 bases in between. CDR3 nucleotide sequence: TGTGCCAGCAGTGGGACAGTGGGATCTAATGAAAAACTGTTTTTT. It is translated as CASSGTVGSNEKLFF.

The genes are TRBV9 and TRBJ1-1; D is uncertain. Germline V gives CDR1 SGDLS, CDR2 YYNGEE. The CDR3 contains 13 residues. Trimming shortened V by 0 bases and J by 5 bases, and 8 bases separated the two germline ends. The CDR3 loop reads CASSVGWGTEAFF. DNA for the CDR3: TGTGCCAGCAGCGTAGGGTGGGGTACTGAAGCTTTCTTT. The entire variable domain, with the rest obtained from reference TRBV9 and TRBJ1-1, is as follows: DSGVTQTPKHLITATGQRVTLRCSPRSGDLSVYWYQQSLDQGLQFLIQYYNGEERAKGNILERFSAQQFPDLHSELNLSSLELGDSALYFCASSVGWGTEAFFGQGTRLTVV.

This clonotype was seen only a few times. The rearrangement joins TRBV20-1 to TRBJ2-1, with 12 bases matching TRBD2. Looked up from germline, CDR1 is DFQATT and CDR2 is SNEGSKA (reference sequence). V lost 7 bases and J lost 2; bases outside the gene matches: 6. This CDR3 spans 15 amino acids. DNA for the CDR3: TGCAGTGGGAGACTAGCGGGAGAGGCCTACAATGAGCAGTTCTTC. It codes for CSGRLAGEAYNEQFF.

The rearrangement joins TRBV12-3 or TRBV12-4 to TRBJ2-7; the D is unclear. Trimming cost V 9 bases and J 3 bases, with 3 bases left between them. The CDR3 runs 9 residues. The DNA for the CDR3 is TGTGCCAGTTTCTACGAGCAGTACTTC. Translating gives CASFYEQYF.

A few counts support this clonotype. The chain carries TRBV6-6 and TRBJ2-7, with TRBD2 identical over 11 bases. Trimming removed 10 bases from V and 3 bases from J; junction bases left unmatched: 5. This CDR3 is 13 amino acids long. The germline V gene encodes CDR1 MNHNY and CDR2 SVGAGI (reference sequence). Written as DNA, the CDR3 is TGTGCCACCCGACTAGCGGGGATCTACGAGCAGTACTTC. Translating gives CATRLAGIYEQYF.

This clonotype was detected a few times. The rearrangement joins TRBV4-1 to TRBJ1-5; 9 bases are a match to TRBD1. The CDR3 runs to 14 residues. Per the germline V gene, CDR1 is MGHRA and CDR2 is YSYEKL. V dropped 3 bases and J dropped 6; count of bases not matched to a gene: 3. CDR3 sequence (DNA): TGCGCCAGCAGCCACGGGACAGGGAGTCAGCCCCAGCATTTT. It encodes CASSHGTGSQPQHF.

This clonotype was observed a few times. The V gene is TRBV12-3 or TRBV12-4, the J gene TRBJ1-1; D is unresolved. V dropped 5 bases and J dropped 5 bases, with 9 bases sitting between them. This CDR3 comprises 12 residues. The CDR3 bases are TGTGCCAGCAGTAAGGGCGAAACTGAAGCTTTCTTT. This gives the protein CASSKGETEAFF.

The table lists this clonotype with a few counts. At one end the junction does not follow the germline gene, possibly because of a read error. The CDR3 loop is CASSGTGSHEQYF. In DNA form, the CDR3 reads TGCGCCAGCTCCGGGACAGGGTCCCACGAGCAGTACTTC. This sequence joins TRBV6-6 and TRBJ2-7, with 9 nucleotides matching TRBD1. Germline CDR1 reads MNHNY; CDR2 reads SVGAGI (reference sequence). This CDR3 is 13 amino acids long.

This chain uses TRBV20-1 with TRBJ2-7, with D possibly TRBD1 on 5 matching bases. The ends were cut back, 0 bases at V and 2 bases at J, with 11 bases in the middle. The CDR3 runs to 14 residues. Looked up from germline, CDR1 is DFQATT and CDR2 is SNEGSKA (reference sequence). The CDR3 region has the DNA TGCAGTGCTAGAGATGGCCAGGGAACCTACGAGCAGTACTTC. Translating it yields CSARDGQGTYEQYF.

This clonotype was counted a single time. This chain links TRBV24-1 with TRBJ1-2; D is ambiguous. V lost 12 bases and J lost 12, with 13 bases in between. The germline CDR1 and CDR2 sequences are KGHDR and SFDVKD. The CDR3 has 9 residues. CDR3 sequence: CAWSPPHTF. CDR3 nucleotides: TGTGCCTGGAGTCCCCCCCACACCTTC.

The chain links TRBV7-9 to TRBJ2-7, with a possible D match to TRBD2 (6 bases). The CDR3 length is 13 residues. Germline V lookup: CDR1 SEHNR, CDR2 FQNEAQ (reference sequence). The V end lost 5 bases, the J end lost 0 bases, and 8 bases lay between the germline ends. CDR3 sequence reads: CASSGRSSYEQYF. The CDR3, as DNA: TGTGCCAGCAGCGGGAGGAGCTCCTACGAGCAGTACTTC. Full variable domain (rest looked up from reference TRBV7-9 and TRBJ2-7): DTGVSQNPRHKITKRGQNVTFRCDPISEHNRLYWYRQTLGQGPEFLTYFQNEAQLEKSRLLSDRFSAERPKGSFSTLEIQRTEQGDSAMYLCASSGRSSYEQYFGPGTRLTVT.

The J gene is TRBJ2-5, the V gene TRBV27; 7 positions match TRBD1. Germline V gives CDR1 MNHEY, CDR2 SMNVEV (reference sequence). V lost 10 bases and J lost 5; bases outside the gene matches: 10. The CDR3 is made up of 13 amino acids. The CDR3 DNA reads TGTGCCATCCGCCCGACAGGGATGGAGACCCAGTACTTC. Translating gives CAIRPTGMETQYF.

This chain connects TRBV20-1 to TRBJ1-2, with 7 nucleotides matching TRBD1. This CDR3 is 13 amino acids long. In germline, CDR1 is DFQATT, CDR2 SNEGSKA (reference sequence). Germline trimming cut 6 bases from V and 3 bases from J; bases unmatched to any gene: 7. DNA for the CDR3: TGCAGTGCCACGACAGGGCAAGACTATGGCTACACCTTC. Its protein product is CSATTGQDYGYTF.

The rearrangement links TRBV19 to TRBJ2-2, with D perhaps matching TRBD1 (5 bases). This CDR3 has 15 amino acids. Germline lookup yields CDR1 LNHDA and CDR2 SQIVND (reference sequence). V was trimmed by 5 bases and J by 0 bases, leaving 10 bases between them. DNA for the CDR3: TGTGCCAGTAGTCCCCAGGGTTCGAACACCGGGGAGCTGTTTTTT. Translating it yields CASSPQGSNTGELFF. Combining the CDR3 with reference TRBV19 and TRBJ2-2 gives the whole variable domain DGGITQSPKYLFRKEGQNVTLSCEQNLNHDAMYWYRQDPGQGLRLIYYSQIVNDFQKGDIAEGYSVSREKKESFPLTVTSAQKNPTAFYLCASSPQGSNTGELFFGEGSRLTVL.

The genes are TRBV5-6 and TRBJ1-5; 7 bases agree with TRBD1. The CDR3 covers 14 residues. J lost 4 bases, V lost 2 bases, and 3 bases had no gene match. Germline V CDR1 and CDR2: SGHDT, YYEEEE. The DNA for the CDR3 is TGTGCCAGCAGCTTTGGGACAGAGAATCAGCCCCAGCATTTT. Its translation: CASSFGTENQPQHF.

This clonotype was seen more than once but under ten times. DNA of the CDR3: TGTGCCAGCAGTTTAAACTACGAGCAGTACTTC. Its protein is CASSLNYEQYF. V gene TRBV28 combines with J gene TRBJ2-7; D gene uncertain. V was clipped by 2 bases and J by 3 bases, with 2 bases between them. The CDR3 loop spans 11 amino acids. Germline-derived CDR1 and CDR2 are MDHEN and SYDVKM.

This clonotype was seen a handful of times. The chain uses TRBV7-2 and TRBJ2-1; D might be TRBD2 (6 bases). The germline V gene has CDR1 SGHTA and CDR2 FQGNSA. The CDR3 runs to 16 residues. Trimming pared 3 bases from V and 0 bases from J, leaving 12 bases between. CDR3 protein: CASSLIAVSSYNEQFF. The CDR3 bases are TGTGCCAGCAGCTTGATAGCGGTGAGCTCCTACAATGAGCAGTTCTTC.

The V call is TRBV6-1, the J call TRBJ2-1; 10 nucleotides line up with TRBD2. Unmatched junction bases numbered 3, after V lost 6 bases and J lost 7 bases. The CDR3 contains 13 residues. Germline lookup yields CDR1 MNHNS and CDR2 SASEGT. The CDR3 coding sequence is TGTGCCAGCAGGGGACTAGCGCTAAATGAGCAGTTCTTC. Translated, it gives CASRGLALNEQFF.

This clonotype was seen a few times. The junction differs from germline at one of its ends, possibly a read error. The V call is TRBV24-1, the J call TRBJ2-1, with 8 bases identical to TRBD1. The CDR3 totals 16 residues. The germline gives CDR1 KGHDR, CDR2 SFDVKD. CDR3 nucleotide sequence: TGTGCCATCAGTGCAGGGGGCGCGGCCTCCTACAATGAGCAGTTCTTC. Its protein is CAISAGGAASYNEQFF.

The chain uses TRBV2 and TRBJ2-7, with 8 bases identical to TRBD1. Germline values: CDR1 SNHLY, CDR2 FYNNEI. V was pared by 9 bases and J by 9 bases, with 16 bases of the junction left unmatched. CDR3 length: 14 amino acids. The CDR3 is CASRTGHTATAQYF. CDR3 coding DNA: TGTGCCAGTCGGACAGGGCACACAGCCACCGCGCAGTACTTC. Supplemented by reference TRBV2 and TRBJ2-7, the full variable domain reads EPEVTQTPSHQVTQMGQEVILRCVPISNHLYFYWYRQILGQKVEFLVSFYNNEISEKSEIFDDQFSVERPDGSNFTLKIRSTKLEDSAMYFCASRTGHTATAQYFGPGTRLTVT.

The rearrangement joins TRBV6-6 to TRBJ1-4; 8 positions agree with TRBD1. This CDR3 is 17 amino acids long. V was pared by 2 bases and J by 4 bases, with 9 bases of the junction left unmatched. Germline V CDR1 and CDR2: MNHNY, SVGAGI (reference sequence). The CDR3 protein is CASSYRRSDRDNEKLFF. Written as DNA, the CDR3 is TGTGCCAGCAGTTACCGGAGGTCGGACAGGGATAATGAAAAACTGTTTTTT.

This chain joins TRBV12-3 or TRBV12-4 and TRBJ2-3, with 10 nucleotides matching TRBD1. V lost 2 bases to trimming and J lost 8 bases; unmatched junction nucleotides: 13. This CDR3 contains 17 residues. The CDR3 loop reads CASSLFGGTGDPGTQYF. The CDR3 nucleotides read TGTGCCAGCAGTTTATTTGGGGGGACAGGGGATCCCGGTACGCAGTATTTT.